In its sample, the clone carrying this T cell receptor (beta chain) was seen many times. Its antigen is currently unknown. These data originate in a study of T-cell reconstitution after alpha-beta-depleted transplantation in children. Broader study findings: Several hundred expanded graft clones reportedly supplied alpha-beta T cells about two months after transplant. The authors attributed T-cell counts and diversity one year after transplant mostly to newly produced T cells. TCRbeta diversity was high at day 60 in some patients (a result of surviving recipient T cells and thymic progenitors).

This CDR3 region has 16 residues. Germline CDR1 DFQATT, CDR2 SNEGSKA (reference sequence). J was trimmed by 2 bases and V by 5 bases; bases with no gene match: 12. Unique molecular identifiers were incorporated when the TCRbeta library was constructed. In TCRdb, the PCR reads were re-called with MiXCR into one record per CDR3 protein. Among 280,000 or so distinct CDR3 sequences listed, roughly 11% were seen once. Source: peripheral blood, taken 180 days after TCRalphabeta/CD19-depleted stem cell transplant. The TCR originated in a male patient under 10 years old who had a stem cell transplant for chronic granulomatous disease, so the T cells may come from the graft donor. The J gene is TRBJ2-3, the V gene TRBV20-1; 8 nucleotides align to TRBD2. CDR3 bases: TGCAGTGCTCGAGTTCCGGGACTAGGGATCACAGATACGCAGTATTTT. Amino acids: CSARVPGLGITDTQYF.